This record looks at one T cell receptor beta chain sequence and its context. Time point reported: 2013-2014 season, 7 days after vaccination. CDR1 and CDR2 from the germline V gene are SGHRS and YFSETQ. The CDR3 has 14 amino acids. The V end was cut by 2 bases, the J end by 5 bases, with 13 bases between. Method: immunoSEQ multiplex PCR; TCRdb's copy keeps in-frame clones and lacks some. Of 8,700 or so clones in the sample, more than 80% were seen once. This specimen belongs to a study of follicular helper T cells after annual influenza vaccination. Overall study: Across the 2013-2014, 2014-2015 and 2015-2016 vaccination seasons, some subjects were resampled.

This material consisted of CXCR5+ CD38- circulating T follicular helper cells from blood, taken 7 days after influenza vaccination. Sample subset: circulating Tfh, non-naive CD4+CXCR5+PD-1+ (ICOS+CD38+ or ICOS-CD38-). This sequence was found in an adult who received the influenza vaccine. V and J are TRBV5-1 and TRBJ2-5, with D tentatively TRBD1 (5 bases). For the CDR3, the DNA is TGCGCCAGCAGCTTCCAGGGAAGAGAGGAGACCCAGTACTTC. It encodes CASSFQGREETQYF.